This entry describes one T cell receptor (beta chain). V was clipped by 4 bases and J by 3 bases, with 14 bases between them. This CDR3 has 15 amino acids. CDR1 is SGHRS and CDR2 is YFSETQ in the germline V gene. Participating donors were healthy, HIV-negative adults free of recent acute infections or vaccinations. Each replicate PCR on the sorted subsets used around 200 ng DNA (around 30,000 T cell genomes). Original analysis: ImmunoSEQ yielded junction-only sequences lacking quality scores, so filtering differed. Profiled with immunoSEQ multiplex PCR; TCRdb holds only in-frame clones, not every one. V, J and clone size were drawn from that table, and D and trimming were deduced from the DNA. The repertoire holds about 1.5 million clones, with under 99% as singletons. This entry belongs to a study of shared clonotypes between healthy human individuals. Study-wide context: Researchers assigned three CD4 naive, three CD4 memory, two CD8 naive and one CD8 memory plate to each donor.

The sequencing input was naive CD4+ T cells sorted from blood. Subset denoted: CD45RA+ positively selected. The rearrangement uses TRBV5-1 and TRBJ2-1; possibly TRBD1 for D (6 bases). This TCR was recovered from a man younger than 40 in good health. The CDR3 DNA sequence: TGCGCCAGCAGCCCACCGGACAGTTTCTACAATGAGCAGTTCTTC. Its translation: CASSPPDSFYNEQFF. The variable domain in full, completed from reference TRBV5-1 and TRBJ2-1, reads KAGVTQTPRYLIKTRGQQVTLSCSPISGHRSVSWYQQTPGQGLQFLFEYFSETQRNKGNFPGRFSGRQFSNSRSEMNVSTLELGDSALYLCASSPPDSFYNEQFFGPGTRLTVL.